What follows describes a single T cell receptor beta chain. This receptor's antigen is unknown. Within one base of it there is no much larger clone, and no base qualities were kept. Participants in the prospective study were aged roughly 18 to 95 years, lived in 20 to 30 United States geographic areas, and enrolled through a virtual design. In the prospective study, participants were assigned to cohorts based on the clinical history participants reported in a screening survey and a study questionnaire. Mobile phlebotomists in the prospective study collected whole blood, serum and a nasopharyngeal or oropharyngeal swab from every participant. Participants in the prospective study had the option to provide additional blood draws and questionnaires over a 2-month period. Before DNA extraction, prospective study blood samples were shipped either frozen or at room temperature. This entry belongs to a study of blood T cell repertoires in COVID-19 (TCRdb year 2020). Regarding the study in general: Collaborator samples came from the United States, Italy and Spain and covered acute and convalescent phases of COVID-19. The repertoires were made available in a free public database intended to serve as a resource for research on the immune response to SARS-CoV-2. Sample metadata almost always included a de-identified subject ID, COVID-19 status, age in years and sex. Where available, HLA class I and class II types were taken from metadata supplied by the sample provider and were not determined by assay-based typing. Subjects who had been exposed to COVID-19, were actively infected with it, or had recovered from it provided the deeply sampled blood TCRbeta repertoires that made up the dataset. The prospective study material was composed of cDNA or gDNA derived from T cells, B-cell-depleted T cells, or PBMCs. Samples were obtained from the ongoing ImmuneRACE study (first 160 participants) and from some 1,300 subjects provided by 6 global collaborators. Broad study findings and their caveats: How much clinical and demographic metadata was included differed by source and by participant, and the metadata was provided uncurated.

Ends trimmed: V by 6 bases, J by 4 bases; bases unmatched to a gene: 6. CDR1 and CDR2, looked up from the germline V gene, are SGHTA and FQGNSA. Spanning cysteine to phenylalanine, the CDR3 consists of 15 amino acids. Only the CDR3 portion is preserved as DNA: 45 bases, with reading frame beginning at the first base. TCRbeta CDR3 regions were amplified from genomic DNA by means of the immunoSEQ Assay, a bias-controlled multiplex PCR. From the authors' description of their analysis: Nucleated cell counts per sample were estimated from amplification of reference gene primers within the assay. To quantify the absolute abundance of each unique TCRbeta CDR3 rearrangement, sequence reads were collapsed and filtered. For each sample, productive Simpson clonality was calculated by taking the square root of Simpson's diversity index across productive rearrangements. In TCRdb, the immuneACCESS table is reduced to in-frame sequences with V and J assigned. These tables do not hold every clone; where another copy was compared, an unresolved V gene accounts for under half, and the others remain unexplained. The V and J calls and clone size are taken from that table; D and trimming were inferred from the DNA. Here the sample has under 250,000 clones; under 90% occur a single time. The ten most abundant clones make up roughly 4% of the sample.

The sample taken for sequencing was PBMCs or T cells enriched from blood (not recorded which). The sequence links TRBV7-2 to TRBJ1-5, with 10 junctional bases fitting TRBD1. The TCR was taken from a woman under 40 with acute COVID-19. CDR3 sequence: CASSRGQGGNQPQHF. DNA sequence: TGTGCCAGCAGTCGTGGACAGGGGGGGAATCAGCCCCAGCATTTT.